This T cell receptor beta chain is drawn from a study of cytomegalovirus exposure and HLA in healthy donors. For the study at large: Inside one of the first data releases sat some 93 million unique TCRs taken from HLA-typed donors. Points from the study as a whole: Most TCR sequences were uncommon, yet certain public TCRs appeared in many donors. Earlier analysis looked at TCR beta V segments, and most were productive about 87% or about 30% of the time.

Concerning this clone itself: Its antigen is not known.

A multiplex PCR was run with 60 Vbeta primers and 13 Jbeta primers. Original processing notes: About 9.9 million shared chains were among about 80 million unique TCR beta chains counted in a later analysis. Clones were sequenced by immunoSEQ multiplex PCR, and TCRdb holds only the in-frame ones, with some missing. The V and J calls and clone size were taken over from that table, and D and trimming were inferred from the DNA. Its clone listing holds tens of thousands of clones. Germline V lookup: CDR1 WNHNN, CDR2 SYGVQD (reference sequence). The CDR3 contains 11 residues. V lost 6 bases and J lost 6; bases outside the gene matches: 1.

The clonotype originates from a female donor in good health and CMV-seronegative. The chain combines TRBV10-1 with TRBJ2-7, with 8 bases aligning to TRBD1. Sequenced sample: PBMCs. CDR3 nucleotides: TGCGCCAGCAGGGGGACAGGCGAGCAGTACTTC. It codes for CASRGTGEQYF.